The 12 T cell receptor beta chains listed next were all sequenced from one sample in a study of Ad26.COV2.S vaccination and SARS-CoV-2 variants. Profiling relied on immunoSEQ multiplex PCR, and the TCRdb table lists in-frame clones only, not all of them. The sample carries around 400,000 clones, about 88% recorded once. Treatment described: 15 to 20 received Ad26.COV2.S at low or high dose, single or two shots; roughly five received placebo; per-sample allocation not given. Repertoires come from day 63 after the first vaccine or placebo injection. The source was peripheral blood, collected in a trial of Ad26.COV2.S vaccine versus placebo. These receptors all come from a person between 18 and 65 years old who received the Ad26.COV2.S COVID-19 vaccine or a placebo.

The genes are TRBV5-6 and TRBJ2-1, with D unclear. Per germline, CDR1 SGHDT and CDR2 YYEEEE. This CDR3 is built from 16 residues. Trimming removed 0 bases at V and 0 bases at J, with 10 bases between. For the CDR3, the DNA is TGTGCCAGCAGCTTGGTAGCTGATGGCTCCTACAATGAGCAGTTCTTC. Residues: CASSLVADGSYNEQFF. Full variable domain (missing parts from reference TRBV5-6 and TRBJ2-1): DAGVTQSPTHLIKTRGQQVTLRCSPKSGHDTVSWYQQALGQGPQFIFQYYEEEERQRGNFPDRFSGHQFPNYSSELNVNALLLGDSALYLCASSLVADGSYNEQFFGPGTRLTVL.

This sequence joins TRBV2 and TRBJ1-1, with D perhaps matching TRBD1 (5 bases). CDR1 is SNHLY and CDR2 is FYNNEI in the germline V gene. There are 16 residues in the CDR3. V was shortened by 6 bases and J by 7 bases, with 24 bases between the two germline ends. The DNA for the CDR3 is TGTGCCAGCAGAACGCCCCGGGGCCATGGGTTCGGTGAAGCTTTCTTT. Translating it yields CASRTPRGHGFGEAFF.

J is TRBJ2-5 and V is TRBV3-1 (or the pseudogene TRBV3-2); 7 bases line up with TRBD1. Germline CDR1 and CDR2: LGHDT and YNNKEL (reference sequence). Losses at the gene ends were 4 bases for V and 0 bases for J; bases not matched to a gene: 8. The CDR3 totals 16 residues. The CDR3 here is CASSRLGTAYQETQYF. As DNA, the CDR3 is TGTGCCAGCAGCCGCCTGGGGACAGCGTACCAAGAGACCCAGTACTTC.

For the CDR3, the DNA is TGTGCCAGCAGTGAAATATGGGTTTTAAAGTACGAGCAGTACTTC. As protein: CASSEIWVLKYEQYF. The chain links TRBV6-4 to TRBJ2-7; D ambiguous. The CDR3 has 15 amino acids. V was pared by 3 bases and J by 4 bases, with 16 bases between. Germline CDR1 and CDR2: MRHNA and SNTAGT.

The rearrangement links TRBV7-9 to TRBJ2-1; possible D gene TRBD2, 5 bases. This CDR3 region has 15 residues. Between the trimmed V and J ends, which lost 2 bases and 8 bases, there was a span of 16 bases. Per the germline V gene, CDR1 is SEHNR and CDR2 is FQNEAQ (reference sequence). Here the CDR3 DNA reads TGTGCCAGCAGCTTAATGGCTAGCCCAACGGATGAGCAGTTCTTC. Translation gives CASSLMASPTDEQFF.

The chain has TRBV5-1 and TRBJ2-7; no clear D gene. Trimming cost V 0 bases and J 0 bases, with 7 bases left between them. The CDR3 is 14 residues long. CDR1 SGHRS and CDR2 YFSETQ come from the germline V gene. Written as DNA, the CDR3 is TGCGCCAGCAGCTTGGTAATCGGCTCCTACGAGCAGTACTTC. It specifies CASSLVIGSYEQYF.

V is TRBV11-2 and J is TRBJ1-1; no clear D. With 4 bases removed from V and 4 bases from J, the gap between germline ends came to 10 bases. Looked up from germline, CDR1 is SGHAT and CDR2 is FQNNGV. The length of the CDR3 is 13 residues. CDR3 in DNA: TGTGCCAGCAGCTGGGCGCGGGCCACTGAAGCTTTCTTT. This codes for CASSWARATEAFF.

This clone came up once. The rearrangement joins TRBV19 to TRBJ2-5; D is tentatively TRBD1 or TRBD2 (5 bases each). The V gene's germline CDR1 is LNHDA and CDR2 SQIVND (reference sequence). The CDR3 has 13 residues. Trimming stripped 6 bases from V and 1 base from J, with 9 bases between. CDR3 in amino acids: CASSRESQETQYF. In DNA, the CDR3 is TGTGCCAGTAGCAGGGAGAGCCAAGAGACCCAGTACTTC.

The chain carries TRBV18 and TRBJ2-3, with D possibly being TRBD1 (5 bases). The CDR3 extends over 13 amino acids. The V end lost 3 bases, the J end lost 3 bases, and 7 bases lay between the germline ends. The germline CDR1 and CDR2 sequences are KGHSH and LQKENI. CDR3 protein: CASSPRETDTQYF. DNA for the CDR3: TGTGCCAGCTCACCCAGGGAAACAGATACGCAGTATTTT.

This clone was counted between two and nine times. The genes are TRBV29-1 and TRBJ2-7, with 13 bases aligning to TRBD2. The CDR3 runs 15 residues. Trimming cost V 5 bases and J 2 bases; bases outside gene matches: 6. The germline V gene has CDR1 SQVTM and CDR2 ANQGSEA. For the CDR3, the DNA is TGCAGCGTTAGGACTAGCGGGAGTGTTACCTACGAGCAGTACTTC. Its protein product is CSVRTSGSVTYEQYF.

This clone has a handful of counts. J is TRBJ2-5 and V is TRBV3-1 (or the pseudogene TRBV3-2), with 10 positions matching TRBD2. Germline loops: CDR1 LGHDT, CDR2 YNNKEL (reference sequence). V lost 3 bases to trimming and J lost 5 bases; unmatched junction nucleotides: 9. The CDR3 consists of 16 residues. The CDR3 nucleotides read TGTGCCAGCAGCCACGTCACTAGCGGGAACTGGGAGACCCAGTACTTC. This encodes CASSHVTSGNWETQYF.

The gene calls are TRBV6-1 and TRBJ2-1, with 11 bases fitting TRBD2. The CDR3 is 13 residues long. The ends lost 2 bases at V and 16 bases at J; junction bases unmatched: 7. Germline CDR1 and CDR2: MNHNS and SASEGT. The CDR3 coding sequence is TGTGCCAGCAGTGAAAATAGCGGGAGGGGTGAATTCTTC. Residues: CASSENSGRGEFF.